Many counts were recorded for the clone carrying this T cell receptor (beta chain). The antigen remains undetermined. This sample is part of a study of T cell repertoires in cytomegalovirus infection. Study information: Public TCR beta signature analysis indicated the presence of both CMV infection and matching HLA type.

Study-wide results and limits: CMV-specific TCR beta clonotypes restricted by HLA-C were the ones dominating the ex vivo response. Cumulative frequency (of public TCR beta family members) identified carriers of CMV plus the relevant HLA.

TCRdb processed the reads anew with MiXCR; each CDR3 protein has one entry. The profile shows 350,000 to 450,000 distinct CDR3 sequences, around 18% of them singletons. Sequenced sample: PBMCs. This sequence originates from a human donor in good health (CMV status not recorded). Some clones in this sample may be carry-over from other donors' samples.

CDR3 nucleotide sequence: TGTGCCAGCAGCGGGCAGGGGTACACCGGGGAGCTGTTTTTT. It encodes CASSGQGYTGELFF. J is TRBJ2-2 and V is TRBV7-2; D might be TRBD1 (6 bases). The V end lost 5 bases, the J end lost 3 bases, and 10 bases lay between the germline ends. The germline V gene encodes CDR1 SGHTA and CDR2 FQGNSA. The CDR3 runs to 14 residues.